The 10 T cell receptor beta chains in this list originate from one sample, sequenced in a study of beta chain features in type 1 diabetes. Study conclusions and caveats: Researchers report that Type 1 diabetes patients had moderately but significantly shorter TCRB CDR3s across all four CD4+ subsets.

Isolated RNA was reverse transcribed in full, so expressed TCRB transcripts were sequenced. The table came from immunoSEQ multiplex PCR; TCRdb's copy has only in-frame clones and leaves some out. The data contain roughly 290,000 clones, 15% of them singletons. Their antigens remain unidentified. Sequenced input: naive CD4+ T cells from blood. These receptors originate from a man in his late teens or twenties with type 1 diabetes.

The gene calls are TRBV18 and TRBJ1-2; D is unresolved. The CDR3 has 13 residues. Per germline, CDR1 KGHSH and CDR2 LQKENI. Trimming pared 3 bases from V and 3 bases from J, leaving 8 bases between. In DNA form, the CDR3 reads TGTGCCAGCTCACCCCGATTAGACTATGGCTACACCTTC. Translated, it gives CASSPRLDYGYTF.

In its sample, this clone was seen a few times. V is TRBV19 and J is TRBJ2-1; possibly TRBD1 for D (5 bases). The V end was cut by 0 bases, the J end by 4 bases, with 7 bases between. The germline CDR1 and CDR2 sequences are LNHDA and SQIVND (reference sequence). The CDR3 sequence is 14 residues long. CDR3 sequence reads: CASSIEAGYNEQFF. The CDR3 nucleotides read TGTGCCAGTAGTATAGAGGCAGGGTACAATGAGCAGTTCTTC.

The chain recombines TRBV29-1 with TRBJ2-1, with 8 bases identical to TRBD1. The V and J ends lost 7 bases and 12 bases, in that order; junction bases with no gene match: 11. Per the germline V gene, CDR1 is SQVTM and CDR2 is ANQGSEA. The CDR3 length is 12 residues. For the CDR3, the DNA is TGCAGCGCCCTGGCAGGGGGCAATCGGCAGTTCTTC. Protein product: CSALAGGNRQFF.

This rearrangement joins TRBV5-4 to TRBJ2-3, with 10 bases aligning to TRBD2. The germline gives CDR1 SGHNT, CDR2 YYREEE (reference sequence). The CDR3 runs to 20 residues. The V gene end was trimmed by 0 bases and the J gene end by 3 bases; junction bases not matched to a gene: 16. CDR3 loop: CASSLVLAGAYARDTDTQYF. The CDR3 DNA sequence: TGTGCCAGCAGCTTGGTTCTAGCGGGGGCCTACGCCAGGGATACAGATACGCAGTATTTT.

The sample holds a few counts of this clone. The chain recombines TRBV5-1 with TRBJ1-2; TRBD1 aligns across 10 bases. CDR1 is SGHRS, CDR2 YFSETQ, per germline. V was clipped by 4 bases and J by 8 bases; unmatched bases: 8. This CDR3 spans 14 amino acids. CDR3 in DNA: TGCGCCAGCAGCCCCGAGGACAGGGGGGACGGCTACACCTTC. Its protein product is CASSPEDRGDGYTF.

This clone was observed a handful of times. The chain carries TRBV29-1 and TRBJ2-5, with D unclear. From germline, CDR1 is SQVTM and CDR2 ANQGSEA. V was cut by 1 base and J by 10 bases, with 16 bases left in between. This CDR3 has 13 amino acids. DNA of the CDR3: TGCAGCGTTGAAGTACCAAACCCACGGAGCCAGTACTTC. It yields the protein CSVEVPNPRSQYF.

This clone was detected a few times. The chain carries TRBV30 and TRBJ2-3, with D possibly matching TRBD1 (6 bases). This CDR3 spans 12 amino acids. V lost 4 bases and J lost 4, with 9 bases in between. Germline V gene data show CDR1 as GTSNPN and CDR2 as SVGIG (reference sequence). The CDR3 coding sequence is TGTGCCTGGACATCAGGGGCAGATACGCAGTATTTT. It encodes CAWTSGADTQYF. The full variable domain, its missing parts supplied by reference TRBV30 and TRBJ2-3, is SQTIHQWPATLVQPVGSPLSLECTVEGTSNPNLYWYRQAAGRGLQLLFYSVGIGQISSEVPQNLSASRPQDRQFILSSKKLLLSDSGFYLCAWTSGADTQYFGPGTRLTVL.

This sequence joins TRBV4-1 and TRBJ2-4, with no clear D. V was clipped by 3 bases and J by 0 bases, with 9 bases between them. The CDR3 sequence is 15 residues long. CDR1 is MGHRA and CDR2 is YSYEKL in the germline V gene. CDR3 sequence (DNA): TGCGCCAGCAGCCATGCCCAGGTAGCCAAAAACATTCAGTACTTC. Amino acids: CASSHAQVAKNIQYF.

In this sample, this clone turned up a few times. The chain joins TRBV28 to TRBJ2-3; TRBD1 aligns across 9 bases. The V segment lost 5 bases and the J segment 4 bases; nucleotides outside the gene matches: 7. Germline loops: CDR1 MDHEN, CDR2 SYDVKM. This CDR3 spans 15 amino acids. For the CDR3, the DNA is TGTGCCAGCAGTGCACCGGGACAGGGACCAGATACGCAGTATTTT. Translated, it gives CASSAPGQGPDTQYF.

This chain connects TRBV6-5 to TRBJ2-3; 8 bases fit TRBD1. The CDR3 contains 14 residues. Per germline, CDR1 MNHEY and CDR2 SVGAGI. Trimming cost V 2 bases and J 3 bases; bases outside gene matches: 1. CDR3 DNA: TGTGCCAGCAGTTACCGGGACAGGACAGATACGCAGTATTTT. It specifies CASSYRDRTDTQYF.